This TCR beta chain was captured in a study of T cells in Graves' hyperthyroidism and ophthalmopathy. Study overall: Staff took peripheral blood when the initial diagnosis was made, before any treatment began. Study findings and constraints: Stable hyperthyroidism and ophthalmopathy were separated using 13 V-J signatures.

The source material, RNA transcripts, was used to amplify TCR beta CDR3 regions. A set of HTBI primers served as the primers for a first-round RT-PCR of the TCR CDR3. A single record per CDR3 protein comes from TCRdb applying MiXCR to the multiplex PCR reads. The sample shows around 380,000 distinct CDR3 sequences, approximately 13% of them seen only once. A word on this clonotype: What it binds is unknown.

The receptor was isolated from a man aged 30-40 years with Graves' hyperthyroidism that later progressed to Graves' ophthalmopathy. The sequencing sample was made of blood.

The chain's CDR3 is CASSQDPVGNEQFF. Here the CDR3 DNA reads TGCGCCAGCAGCCAAGATCCCGTCGGGAATGAGCAGTTCTTC. The chain joins TRBV4-1 to TRBJ2-1; D gene uncertain. The V end lost 0 bases, the J end lost 7 bases, and 10 bases lay between the germline ends. This CDR3 has 14 amino acids. Germline values: CDR1 MGHRA, CDR2 YSYEKL.